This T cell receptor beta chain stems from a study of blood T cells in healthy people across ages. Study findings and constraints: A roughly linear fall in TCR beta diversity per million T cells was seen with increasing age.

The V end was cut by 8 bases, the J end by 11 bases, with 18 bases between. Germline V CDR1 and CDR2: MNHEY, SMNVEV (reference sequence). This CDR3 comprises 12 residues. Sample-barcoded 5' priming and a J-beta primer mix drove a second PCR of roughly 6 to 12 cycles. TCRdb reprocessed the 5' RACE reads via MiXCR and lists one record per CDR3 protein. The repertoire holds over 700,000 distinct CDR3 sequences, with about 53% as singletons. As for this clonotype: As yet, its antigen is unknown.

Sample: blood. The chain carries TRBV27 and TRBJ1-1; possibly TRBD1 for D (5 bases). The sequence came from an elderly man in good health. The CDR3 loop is CASGSGTPAAFF. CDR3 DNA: TGTGCCAGCGGATCCGGGACTCCCGCGGCTTTCTTT.